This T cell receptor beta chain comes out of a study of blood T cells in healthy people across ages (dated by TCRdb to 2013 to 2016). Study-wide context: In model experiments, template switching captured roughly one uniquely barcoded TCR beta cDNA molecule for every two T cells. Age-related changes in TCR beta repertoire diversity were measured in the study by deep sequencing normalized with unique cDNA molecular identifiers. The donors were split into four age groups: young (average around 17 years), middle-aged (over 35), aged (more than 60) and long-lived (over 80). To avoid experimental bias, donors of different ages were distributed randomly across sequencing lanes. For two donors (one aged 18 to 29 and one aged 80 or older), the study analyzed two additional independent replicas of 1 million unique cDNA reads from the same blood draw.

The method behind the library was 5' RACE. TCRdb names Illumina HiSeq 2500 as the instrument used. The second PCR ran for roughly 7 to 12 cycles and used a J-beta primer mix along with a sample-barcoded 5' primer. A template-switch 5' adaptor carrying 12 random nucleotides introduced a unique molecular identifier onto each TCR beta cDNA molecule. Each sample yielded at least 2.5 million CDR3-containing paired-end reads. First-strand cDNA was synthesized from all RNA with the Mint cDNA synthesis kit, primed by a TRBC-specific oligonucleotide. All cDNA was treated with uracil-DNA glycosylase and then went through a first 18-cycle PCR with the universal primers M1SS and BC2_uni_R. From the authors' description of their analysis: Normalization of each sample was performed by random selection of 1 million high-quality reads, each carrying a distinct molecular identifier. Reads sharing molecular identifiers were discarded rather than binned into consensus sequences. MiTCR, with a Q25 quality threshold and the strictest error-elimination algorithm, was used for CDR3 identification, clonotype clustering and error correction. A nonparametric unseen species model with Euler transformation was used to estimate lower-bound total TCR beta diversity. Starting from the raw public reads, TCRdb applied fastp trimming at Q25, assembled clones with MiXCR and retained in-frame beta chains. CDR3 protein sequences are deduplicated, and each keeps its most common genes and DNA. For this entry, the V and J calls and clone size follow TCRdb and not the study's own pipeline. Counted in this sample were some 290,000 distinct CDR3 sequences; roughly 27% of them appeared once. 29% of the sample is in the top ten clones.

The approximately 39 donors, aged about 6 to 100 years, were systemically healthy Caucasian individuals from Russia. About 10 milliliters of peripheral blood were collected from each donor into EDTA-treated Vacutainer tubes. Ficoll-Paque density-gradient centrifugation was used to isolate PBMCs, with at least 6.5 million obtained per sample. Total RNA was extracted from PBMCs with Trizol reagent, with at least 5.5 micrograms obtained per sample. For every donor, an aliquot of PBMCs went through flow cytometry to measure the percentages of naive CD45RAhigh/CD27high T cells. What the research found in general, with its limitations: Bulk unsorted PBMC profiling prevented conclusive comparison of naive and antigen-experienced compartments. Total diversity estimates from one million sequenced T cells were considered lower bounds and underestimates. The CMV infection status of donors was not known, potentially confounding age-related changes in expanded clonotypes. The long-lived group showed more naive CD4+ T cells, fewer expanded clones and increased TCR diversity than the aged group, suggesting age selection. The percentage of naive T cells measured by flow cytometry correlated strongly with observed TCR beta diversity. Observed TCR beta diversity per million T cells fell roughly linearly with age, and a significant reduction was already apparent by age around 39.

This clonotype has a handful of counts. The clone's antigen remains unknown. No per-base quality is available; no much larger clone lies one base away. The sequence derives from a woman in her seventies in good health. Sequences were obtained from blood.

The DNA sequence is TGCAGCGTTGAATTTACCTGGGACAGGGGCCAAATAGCCAAAAACATTCAGTACTTC. Its protein product is CSVEFTWDRGQIAKNIQYF. The chain links TRBV29-1 with TRBJ2-4, with 10 bases in between that match TRBD1. At the junction V is shortened by 2 bases and J by 0 bases; bases outside the gene matches: 13. The CDR3 goes from the cysteine to the phenylalanine over 19 residues. The read is trimmed to its CDR3 DNA, 57 bases read in frame from base 1. As encoded in the germline V gene, CDR1 is SQVTM while CDR2 is ANQGSEA.